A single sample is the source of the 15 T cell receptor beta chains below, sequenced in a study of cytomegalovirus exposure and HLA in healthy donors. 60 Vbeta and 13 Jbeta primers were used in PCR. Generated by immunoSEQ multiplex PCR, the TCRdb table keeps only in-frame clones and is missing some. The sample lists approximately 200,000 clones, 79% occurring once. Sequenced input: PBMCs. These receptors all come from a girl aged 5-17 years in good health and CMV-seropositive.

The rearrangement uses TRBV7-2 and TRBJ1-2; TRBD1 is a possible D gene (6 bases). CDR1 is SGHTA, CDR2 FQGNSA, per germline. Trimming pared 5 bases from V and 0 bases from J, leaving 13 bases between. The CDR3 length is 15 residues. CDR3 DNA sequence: TGTGCCAGCAGCCGTAGACAGGCTTCTAACTATGGCTACACCTTC. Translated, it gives CASSRRQASNYGYTF.

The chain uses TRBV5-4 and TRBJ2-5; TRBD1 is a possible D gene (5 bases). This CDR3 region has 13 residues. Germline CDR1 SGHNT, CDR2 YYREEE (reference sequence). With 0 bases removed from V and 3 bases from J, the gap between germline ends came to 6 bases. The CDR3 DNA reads TGTGCCAGCAGCTTGGGGGGCGAAGAGACCCAGTACTTC. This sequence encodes CASSLGGEETQYF.

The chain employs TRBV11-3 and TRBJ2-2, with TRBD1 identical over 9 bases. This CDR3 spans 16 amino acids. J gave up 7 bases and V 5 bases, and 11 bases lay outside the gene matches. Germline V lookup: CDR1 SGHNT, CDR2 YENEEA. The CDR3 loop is CASSPPGQGEIGELFF. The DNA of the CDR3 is TGTGCCAGCAGCCCTCCGGGACAGGGAGAAATCGGGGAGCTGTTTTTT.

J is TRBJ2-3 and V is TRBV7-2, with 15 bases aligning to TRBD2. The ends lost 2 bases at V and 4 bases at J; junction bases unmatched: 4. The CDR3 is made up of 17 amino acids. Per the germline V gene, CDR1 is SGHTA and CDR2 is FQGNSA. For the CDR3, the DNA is TGTGCCAGCAGCTTAAGCGGACTAGCGGGGGGGGCAGATACGCAGTATTTT. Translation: CASSLSGLAGGADTQYF.

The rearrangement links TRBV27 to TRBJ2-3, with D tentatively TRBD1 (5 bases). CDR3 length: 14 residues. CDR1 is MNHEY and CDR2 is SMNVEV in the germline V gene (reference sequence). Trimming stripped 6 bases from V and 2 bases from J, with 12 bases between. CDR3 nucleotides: TGTGCCAGCAGCTCAGGGTACAACACAGATACGCAGTATTTT. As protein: CASSSGYNTDTQYF.

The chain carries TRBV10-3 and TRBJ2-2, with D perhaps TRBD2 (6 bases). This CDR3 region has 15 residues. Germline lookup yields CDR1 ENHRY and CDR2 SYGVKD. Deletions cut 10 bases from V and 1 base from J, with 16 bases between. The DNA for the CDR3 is TGTGCCACCGATTTCCGGGGGATGAACACCGGGGAGCTGTTTTTT. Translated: CATDFRGMNTGELFF.

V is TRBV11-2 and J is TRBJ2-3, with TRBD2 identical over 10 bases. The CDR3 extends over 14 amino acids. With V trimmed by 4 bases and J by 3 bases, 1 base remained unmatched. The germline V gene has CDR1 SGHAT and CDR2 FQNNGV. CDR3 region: CASSSSGGTDTQYF. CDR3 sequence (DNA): TGTGCCAGCAGCTCTAGCGGGGGAACAGATACGCAGTATTTT.

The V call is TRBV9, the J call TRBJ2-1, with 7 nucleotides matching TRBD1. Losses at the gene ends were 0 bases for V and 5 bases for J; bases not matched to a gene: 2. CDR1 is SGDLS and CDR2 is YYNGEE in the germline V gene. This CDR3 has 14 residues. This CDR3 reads CASSVEGGHNEQFF. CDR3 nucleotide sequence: TGTGCCAGCAGCGTAGAAGGGGGCCACAATGAGCAGTTCTTC. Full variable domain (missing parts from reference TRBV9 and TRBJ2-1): DSGVTQTPKHLITATGQRVTLRCSPRSGDLSVYWYQQSLDQGLQFLIQYYNGEERAKGNILERFSAQQFPDLHSELNLSSLELGDSALYFCASSVEGGHNEQFFGPGTRLTVL.

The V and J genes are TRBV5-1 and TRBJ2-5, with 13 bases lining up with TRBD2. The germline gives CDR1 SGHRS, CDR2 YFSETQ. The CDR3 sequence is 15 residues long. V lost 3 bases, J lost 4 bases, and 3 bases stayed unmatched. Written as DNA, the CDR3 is TGCGCCAGCAGCTACCGGACTAGCGGGGGAGAGACCCAGTACTTC. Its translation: CASSYRTSGGETQYF. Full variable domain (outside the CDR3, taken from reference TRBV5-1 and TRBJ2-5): KAGVTQTPRYLIKTRGQQVTLSCSPISGHRSVSWYQQTPGQGLQFLFEYFSETQRNKGNFPGRFSGRQFSNSRSEMNVSTLELGDSALYLCASSYRTSGGETQYFGPGTRLLVL.

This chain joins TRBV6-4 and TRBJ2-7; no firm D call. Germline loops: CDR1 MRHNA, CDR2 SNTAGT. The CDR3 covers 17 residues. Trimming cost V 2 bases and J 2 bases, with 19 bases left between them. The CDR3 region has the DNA TGTGCCAGCAGTGACAGTTGTAAGGCAGATCAGGCCTACGAGCAGTACTTC. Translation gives CASSDSCKADQAYEQYF.

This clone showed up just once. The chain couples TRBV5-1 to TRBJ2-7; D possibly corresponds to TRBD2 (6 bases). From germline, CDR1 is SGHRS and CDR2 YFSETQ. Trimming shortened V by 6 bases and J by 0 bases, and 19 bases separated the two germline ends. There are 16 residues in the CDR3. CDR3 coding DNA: TGCGCCAGCAACATACAGCCCATGACTAGCTCCTACGAGCAGTACTTC. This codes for CASNIQPMTSSYEQYF.

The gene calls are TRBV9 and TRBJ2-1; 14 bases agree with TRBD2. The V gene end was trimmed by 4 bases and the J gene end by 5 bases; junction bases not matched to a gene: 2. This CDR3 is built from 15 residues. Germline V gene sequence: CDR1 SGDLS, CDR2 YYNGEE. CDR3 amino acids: CASSLTSGGDNEQFF. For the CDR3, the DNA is TGTGCCAGCAGCCTGACTAGCGGGGGGGACAATGAGCAGTTCTTC. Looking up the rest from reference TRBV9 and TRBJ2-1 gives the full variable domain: DSGVTQTPKHLITATGQRVTLRCSPRSGDLSVYWYQQSLDQGLQFLIQYYNGEERAKGNILERFSAQQFPDLHSELNLSSLELGDSALYFCASSLTSGGDNEQFFGPGTRLTVL.

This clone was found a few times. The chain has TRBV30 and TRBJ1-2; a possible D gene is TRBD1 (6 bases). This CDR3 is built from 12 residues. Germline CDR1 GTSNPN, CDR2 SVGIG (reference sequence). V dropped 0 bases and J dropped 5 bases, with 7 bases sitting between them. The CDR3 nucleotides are TGTGCCTGGAGTGTCACAGGGTATGGCTACACCTTC. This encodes CAWSVTGYGYTF.

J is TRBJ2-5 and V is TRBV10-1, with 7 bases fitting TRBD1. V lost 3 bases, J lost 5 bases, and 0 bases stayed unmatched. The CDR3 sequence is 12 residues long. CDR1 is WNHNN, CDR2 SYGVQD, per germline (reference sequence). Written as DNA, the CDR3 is TGCGCCAGCAGTGACAGGGGGGAGACCCAGTACTTC. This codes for CASSDRGETQYF.

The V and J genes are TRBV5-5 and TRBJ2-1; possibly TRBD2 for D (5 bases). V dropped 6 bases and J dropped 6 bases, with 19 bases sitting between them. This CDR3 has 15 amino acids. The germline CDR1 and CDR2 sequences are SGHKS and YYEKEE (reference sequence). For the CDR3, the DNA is TGTGCCAGCACCAACGGGGTGAGGACGTTCAATGAGCAGTTCTTC. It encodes CASTNGVRTFNEQFF.